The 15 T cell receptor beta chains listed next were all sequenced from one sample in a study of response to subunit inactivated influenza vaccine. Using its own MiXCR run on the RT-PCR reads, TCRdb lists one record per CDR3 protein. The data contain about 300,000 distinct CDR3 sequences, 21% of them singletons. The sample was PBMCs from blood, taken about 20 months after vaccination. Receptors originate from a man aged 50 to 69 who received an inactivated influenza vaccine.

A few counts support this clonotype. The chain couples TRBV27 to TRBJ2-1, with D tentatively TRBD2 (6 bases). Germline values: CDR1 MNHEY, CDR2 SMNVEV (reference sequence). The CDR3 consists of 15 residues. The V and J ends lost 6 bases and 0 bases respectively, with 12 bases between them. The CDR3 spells CASRGGGVSYNEQFF. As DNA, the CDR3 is TGTGCCAGCAGGGGGGGTGGGGTCTCCTACAATGAGCAGTTCTTC.

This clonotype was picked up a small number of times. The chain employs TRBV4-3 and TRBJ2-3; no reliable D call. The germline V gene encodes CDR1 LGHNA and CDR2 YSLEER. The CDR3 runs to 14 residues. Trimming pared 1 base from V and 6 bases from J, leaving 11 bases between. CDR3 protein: CASSQGYRADTQYF. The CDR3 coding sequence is TGCGCCAGCAGCCAAGGGTATCGGGCGGATACGCAGTATTTT.

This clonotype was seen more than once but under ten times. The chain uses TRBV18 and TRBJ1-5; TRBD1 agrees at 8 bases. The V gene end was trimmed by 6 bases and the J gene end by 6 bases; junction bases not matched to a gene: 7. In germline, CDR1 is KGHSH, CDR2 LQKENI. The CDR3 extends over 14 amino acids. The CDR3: CASSRTGLLQPQHF. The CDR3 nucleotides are TGTGCCAGCTCCCGGACAGGGCTTCTTCAGCCCCAGCATTTT. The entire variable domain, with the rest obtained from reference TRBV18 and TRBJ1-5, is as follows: NAGVMQNPRHLVRRRGQEARLRCSPMKGHSHVYWYRQLPEEGLKFMVYLQKENIIDESGMPKERFSAEFPKEGPSILRIQQVVRGDSAAYFCASSRTGLLQPQHFGDGTRLSIL.

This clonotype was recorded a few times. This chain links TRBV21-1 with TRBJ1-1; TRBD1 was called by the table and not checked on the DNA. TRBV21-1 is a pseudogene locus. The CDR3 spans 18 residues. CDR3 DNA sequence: TGTGCCAGCAGCAGACCGGGATCCCCTTGCCGGCAAAACACTGAAGCTTTCTTT. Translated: CASSRPGSPCRQNTEAFF.

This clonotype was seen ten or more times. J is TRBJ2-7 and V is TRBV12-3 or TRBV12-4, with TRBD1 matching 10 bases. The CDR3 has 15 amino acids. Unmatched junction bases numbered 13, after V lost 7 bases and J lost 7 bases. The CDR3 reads CASTPFGDRGKEQYF. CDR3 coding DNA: TGTGCCAGCACTCCCTTCGGGGACAGGGGAAAGGAGCAGTACTTC.

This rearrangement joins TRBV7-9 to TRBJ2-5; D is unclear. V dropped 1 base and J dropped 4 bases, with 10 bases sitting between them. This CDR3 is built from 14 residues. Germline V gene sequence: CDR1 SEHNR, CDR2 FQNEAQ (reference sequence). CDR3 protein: CASSLVISGETQYF. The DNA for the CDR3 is TGTGCCAGCAGCTTAGTTATTTCGGGAGAGACCCAGTACTTC.

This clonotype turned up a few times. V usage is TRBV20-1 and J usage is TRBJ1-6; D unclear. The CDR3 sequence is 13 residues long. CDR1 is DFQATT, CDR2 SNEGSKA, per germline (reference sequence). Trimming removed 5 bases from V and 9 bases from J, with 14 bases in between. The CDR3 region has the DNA TGCAGTGCTGCCCCTCCCGGGAGTTCACCCCTCCACTTT. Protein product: CSAAPPGSSPLHF.

CDR3 nucleotides: TGTGCCAGCCAAGGAGGGGGGGGTTTAACTGGGGCCAACGTCCTGACTTTC. Its protein is CASQGGGGLTGANVLTF. The gene calls are TRBV28 and TRBJ2-6, with D possibly matching TRBD2 (7 bases). Germline loops: CDR1 MDHEN, CDR2 SYDVKM. The germline V and J ends were trimmed by 8 bases and 2 bases, with 19 bases remaining between them. The CDR3 has 17 residues.

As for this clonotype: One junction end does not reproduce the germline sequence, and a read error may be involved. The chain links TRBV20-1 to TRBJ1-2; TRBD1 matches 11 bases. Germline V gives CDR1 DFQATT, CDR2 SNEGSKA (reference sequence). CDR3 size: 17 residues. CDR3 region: CSAIPLGTGGSNYCYTF. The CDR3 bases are TGCAGTGCTATCCCCCTAGGGACAGGGGGTTCCAACTATTGCTACACCTTC.

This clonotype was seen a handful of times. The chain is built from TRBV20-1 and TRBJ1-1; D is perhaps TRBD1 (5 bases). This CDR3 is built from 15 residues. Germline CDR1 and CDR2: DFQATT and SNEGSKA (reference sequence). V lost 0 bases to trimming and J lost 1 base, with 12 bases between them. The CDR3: CSARDLVGTNTEAFF. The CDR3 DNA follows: TGCAGTGCTAGAGATTTGGTAGGGACGAACACTGAAGCTTTCTTT.

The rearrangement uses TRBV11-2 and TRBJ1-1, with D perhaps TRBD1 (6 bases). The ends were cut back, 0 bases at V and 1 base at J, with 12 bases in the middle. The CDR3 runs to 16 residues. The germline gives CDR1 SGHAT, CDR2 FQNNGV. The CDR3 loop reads CASSLDRGAGNTEAFF. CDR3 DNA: TGTGCCAGCAGCTTAGATCGGGGGGCCGGGAACACTGAAGCTTTCTTT.

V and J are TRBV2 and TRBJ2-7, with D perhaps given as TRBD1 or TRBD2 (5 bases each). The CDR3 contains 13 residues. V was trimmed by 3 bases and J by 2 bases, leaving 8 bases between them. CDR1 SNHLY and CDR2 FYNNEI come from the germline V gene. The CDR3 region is CASSEGVTYEQYF. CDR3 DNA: TGTGCCAGCAGTGAGGGGGTCACCTACGAGCAGTACTTC.

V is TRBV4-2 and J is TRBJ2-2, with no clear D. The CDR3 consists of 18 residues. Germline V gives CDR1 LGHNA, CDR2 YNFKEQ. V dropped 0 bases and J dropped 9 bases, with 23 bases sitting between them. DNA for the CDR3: TGTGCCAGCAGCCAAGATTGGGTCGGTAGCCCATCGACCAGGGAGCTGTTTTTT. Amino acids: CASSQDWVGSPSTRELFF.

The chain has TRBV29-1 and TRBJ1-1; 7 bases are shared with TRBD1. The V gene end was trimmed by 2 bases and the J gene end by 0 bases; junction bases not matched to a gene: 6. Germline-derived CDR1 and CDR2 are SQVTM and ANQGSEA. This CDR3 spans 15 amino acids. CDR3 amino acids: CSVEPGQFMNTEAFF. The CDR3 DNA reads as TGCAGCGTTGAACCGGGACAGTTTATGAACACTGAAGCTTTCTTT.

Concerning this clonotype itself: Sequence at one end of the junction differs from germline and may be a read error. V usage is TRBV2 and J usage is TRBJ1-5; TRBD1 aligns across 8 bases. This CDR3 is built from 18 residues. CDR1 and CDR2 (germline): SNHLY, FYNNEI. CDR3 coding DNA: TGTGCCAGCAGGGGCCCCTCGGGACAGGTCCTGGGAAATCAGACCCAGCATTTT. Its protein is CASRGPSGQVLGNQTQHF.